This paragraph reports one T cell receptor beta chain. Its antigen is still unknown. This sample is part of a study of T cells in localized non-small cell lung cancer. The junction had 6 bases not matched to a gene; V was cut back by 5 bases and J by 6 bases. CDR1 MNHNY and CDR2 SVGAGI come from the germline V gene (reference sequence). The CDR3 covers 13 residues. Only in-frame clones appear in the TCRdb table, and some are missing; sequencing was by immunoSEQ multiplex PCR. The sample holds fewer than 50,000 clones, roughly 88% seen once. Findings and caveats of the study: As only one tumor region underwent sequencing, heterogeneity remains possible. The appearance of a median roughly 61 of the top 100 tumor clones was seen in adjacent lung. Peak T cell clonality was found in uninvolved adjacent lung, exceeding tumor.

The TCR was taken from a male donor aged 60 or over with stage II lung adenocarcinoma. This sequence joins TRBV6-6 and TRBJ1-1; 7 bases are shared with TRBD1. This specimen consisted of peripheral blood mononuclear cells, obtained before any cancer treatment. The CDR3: CASSPTGVAEAFF. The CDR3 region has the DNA TGTGCCAGCAGTCCCACAGGGGTCGCTGAAGCTTTCTTT.